This T cell receptor beta chain was identified during a study of beta chain features in type 1 diabetes (dated 2018 in TCRdb). For context, the study as a whole: Patients and healthy donors did not differ in mean age, gender distribution, total cell number or subset yield. In the study, recently diagnosed type 1 diabetes patients and matched healthy donors were compared on the TCRB repertoires of their sorted circulating CD4+ T cell subsets. A total of just under 110,000,000 sorted cells were examined across all samples, and RNA yield correlated strongly with the number of cells per subset. Whereas all 30 or so donors provided naive and central memory subsets, regulatory and stem cell-like memory subsets were isolated from just 8 patients and roughly 8 healthy donors.

The entire amount of isolated RNA was reverse transcribed using the High Capacity cDNA Reverse Transcription Kit, so the sequenced TCRB transcripts were expressed ones. Naive, central memory and regulatory T cell samples underwent deep immunoSEQ sequencing, averaging around 3.9 million total reads per sample. Sorted cells were lysed in RLT buffer, and RNA was extracted using DNase-treated RNeasy Micro or Mini kits according to cell number. Each cell subset was processed separately to prevent cross-contamination, with patient and healthy donor samples processed together. The immunoSEQ multiplex PCR was used to amplify TCRB sequences from cDNA, generating 87-bp fragments that spanned the CDR3 region. The amplicons were sequenced using the Illumina HiSeq platform. Per the authors' processing: PCR bias was corrected computationally using synthetic template baselines, and reads within Hamming distance 2 were collapsed, with unmergeable singletons discarded. Reads were aligned against IMGT so that V, D and J genes, CDR3 length and insertions or deletions at six rearrangement sites could be assigned. Within each subset, clonotype counts were normalized to the number of sorted cells before true diversity and Gini coefficients were calculated with the tcR R package. Repertoire sharing was quantified using the overlap coefficient calculated on TCRB nucleotide sequences. As a proxy for the pre-selection repertoire, out-of-frame TCRB sequences from naive cells were analyzed. Drawn from immuneACCESS, this table holds only the in-frame rearrangements with V and J called that TCRdb kept. Clones are partly lost; checked studies trace under half to an unresolved V gene and leave the rest unexplained. The V and J calls and clone size were taken over from that table, and D and trimming were inferred from the DNA. Across this sample there are approximately 250,000 clones, with about a tenth seen only once. The ten largest clones take up more than 0.015% of the sample.

About this clone itself: Its specific antigen is unknown. Base qualities are not provided; no much larger clone lies one nucleotide away.

What the work shows at the level of the full study, not this receptor alone: Naive, central memory and regulatory TCRB repertoires appeared to be more similar among patients than among healthy donors. Shorter templates might be favored by PCR, yet because patient and control samples were amplified and corrected together, any such skew would affect both groups equally. At VDJ recombination sites, type 1 diabetes patients had fewer insertions and more deleted nucleotides, which implies abnormalities in thymic rearrangement. Because cDNA was sequenced instead of genomic DNA, highly expressing activated cells could be over-represented, though the groups showed no difference in activation or CD3 levels. A moderate but significant shortening of TCRB CDR3 length was observed in type 1 diabetes patients in all four CD4+ subsets. HLA sub-analyses involved small numbers of individuals, so any influence of HLA type on TCRB rearrangement remained unresolved.

A single peripheral blood draw of 95 to 150 mL on average was collected from each donor into heparinised tubes. Naive, central memory, regulatory and stem cell-like memory CD4+ T cells were sorted on a BD FACSAria II using a panel including CD45RO, CCR7, CD25, CD127, CD95 and CD27. A purity above 95% was achieved for all sorted populations. Right away, PBMCs were isolated by Lymphoprep density gradient centrifugation and were stained directly, with no culture step. So that batch effects would be minimized, each experiment stained and sorted samples in pairs, pairing one healthy donor with one patient. The CDR3 holds 13 amino acids from the cysteine to the phenylalanine. Left in the record is the CDR3 DNA by itself, 39 bases read in frame from the first base. CDR1 SGHNT and CDR2 YYREEE were looked up in the germline V gene (reference sequence). V and J are truncated by 6 bases and 3 bases respectively, leaving an intervening sequence of 12 bases.

The rearranged segments are TRBV5-4 and TRBJ1-2, with the D gene not clear enough to name. Input material: naive CD4+ T cells from blood. This specimen's cell subset or site label, interpreted: true naive CD4+ T cells. The origin of this receptor is a man younger than 45 with type 1 diabetes. The CDR3 protein: CASTRLGDYGYTF. The nucleotides read TGTGCCAGCACCCGCCTGGGCGACTATGGCTACACCTTC.